This is a list of T cell receptor beta chains from one sample in a study of T-cell reconstitution after alpha-beta-depleted transplantation in children. TCRdb re-analysed the PCR reads in MiXCR, keeping a single row per CDR3 protein. The data show about 230,000 distinct CDR3 sequences, more than 7.5% seen once. Sequencing used PBMCs from the stem cell graft donor, obtained from the stem cell graft. These receptor sequences come from a human donor who donated a stem cell graft to a child with SCID. Each CDR3 is given with its conserved first and last residue. A D gene is named only where the DNA matches it firmly. Size is omitted from some rows. Given values are once, few, many or a class for expanded clones.

v_call	clone_size	d_call	j_call	cdr3_aa	cdr3_nt
TRBV3-2	many	.	TRBJ1-1	CASRPEQGVGTEAFF	TGTGCCAGCAGACCGGAACAGGGAGTAGGCACTGAAGCTTTCTTT
TRBV7-9	.	.	TRBJ1-4	CASSDLPGRREKLFF	TGTGCCAGCAGCGACTTGCCAGGGCGCCGGGAAAAACTGTTTTTT
TRBV6-1	many	TRBD1	TRBJ1-3	CASSRTGGGNTIYF	TGTGCCAGCAGTCGGACAGGGGGTGGAAACACCATATATTTT
TRBV6-5	many	.	TRBJ2-3	CASSYTGSADTQYF	TGTGCCAGCAGTTATACGGGGTCGGCGGATACGCAGTATTTT
TRBV10-3	.	.	TRBJ1-5	CAISTRGSNQPQHF	TGTGCCATCAGTACCAGGGGTAGCAATCAGCCCCAGCATTTT
TRBV5-1	many	.	TRBJ2-5	CASSIPGGQETQYF	TGCGCCAGCAGCATCCCCGGGGGGCAGGAGACCCAGTACTTC
TRBV4-1	many	.	TRBJ1-2	CASSQAGGPNYGYTF	TGCGCCAGCAGCCAAGCCGGGGGACCAAACTATGGCTACACCTTC
TRBV5-1	many	.	TRBJ2-7	CASSLGGTDEYEQYF	TGCGCCAGCAGCTTGGGAGGGACCGACGAATACGAGCAGTACTTC
TRBV6-6	many	.	TRBJ1-1	CASASGTEAFF	TGTGCCAGCGCTTCGGGTACTGAAGCTTTCTTT
TRBV7-6	many	.	TRBJ2-1	CASSVSGTLTYNEQFF	TGTGCCAGCAGCGTTTCCGGGACGCTGACCTACAATGAGCAGTTCTTC
TRBV20-1	many	TRBD2	TRBJ2-5	CSASDLASGSQETQYF	TGCAGTGCTAGTGATTTGGCTAGCGGGAGCCAAGAGACCCAGTACTTC
TRBV5-1	.	.	TRBJ2-1	CASSTRKGAFGSYNEQLF	TGCGCCAGCAGCACACGAAAGGGAGCGTTTGGCTCCTACAATGAGCAGCTCTTC
TRBV6-2/TRBV6-3	many	TRBD1	TRBJ2-1	CASIPSGAGGMNEQFF	TGTGCCAGCATCCCCTCCGGGGCAGGGGGTATGAATGAGCAGTTCTTC
TRBV27	many	.	TRBJ2-1	CARKRISSYNEQFF	TGTGCCAGGAAGCGGATAAGCTCCTACAATGAGCAGTTCTTC
TRBV15	many	TRBD1	TRBJ2-7	CATSARTGSYEQYF	TGTGCCACCAGCGCCAGGACAGGGTCCTACGAGCAGTACTTC